This T cell receptor beta chain was obtained from a study of cytomegalovirus exposure and HLA in healthy donors. Study information: About 84% of 300 to 450 genotyped donors fell in the Caucasian-associated ancestry cluster.

60 Vbeta and 13 Jbeta primers were used in PCR. Source study methods: Per a later analysis, the number of unique TCR beta chains was around 80 million, of which some 10 million were shared. Assay: immunoSEQ multiplex PCR; the TCRdb copy retains only in-frame clones and omits some. For V, J and clone size, that table is used; D and trimming come from the DNA. The sample shows 120,000 to 150,000 clones, about two thirds of them seen only once. Germline V lookup: CDR1 MNHEY, CDR2 SMNVEV (reference sequence). The CDR3 runs 15 residues. V shed 3 bases and J 5 bases; nucleotides not matched to a gene: 7. Study findings and constraints: The availability of immune exposure information extended only to CMV serostatus. Likely technical artifact: a cluster of highly shared sequence variants.

Remarks on this clone: The target antigen is unknown.

The rearrangement links TRBV27 to TRBJ2-5; 9 bases align to TRBD2. This TCR derives from a woman aged 18-29 years in good health and CMV-seronegative. Material for sequencing was PBMCs. The CDR3 is CASSFSGLAGETQYF. The CDR3 bases are TGTGCCAGCAGTTTCTCGGGACTAGCAGGGGAGACCCAGTACTTC.